This T cell receptor beta chain was obtained from a study of OX40 agonist ivuxolimab in advanced cancers. Deletions cut 1 base from V and 3 bases from J, with 10 bases between. Germline lookup yields CDR1 SGHNT and CDR2 YYREEE (reference sequence). The CDR3 consists of 15 residues. Clones were sequenced by immunoSEQ multiplex PCR, and TCRdb holds only the in-frame ones, with some missing. The table records about 76,000 clones, roughly 80% of them present only once. Points from the study as a whole: The study found among the lowest clonal expansion in partial responders at 0.1-3.0 mg/kg. CD4+ and CD8+ T cells in blood underwent clonal expansion by week 6 at 0.1 to 3.0 mg/kg.

Of note for this clone: Its target is not known.

This TCR came from an adult with an advanced solid tumor such as melanoma, head and neck, liver or kidney cancer. Sequences were derived from CD4+ or CD8+ T cells sorted from blood, sampled in a trial of the OX40 agonist ivuxolimab. V gene TRBV5-4 combines with J gene TRBJ1-4; D call uncertain. CDR3 in amino acids: CASSLNVNSNEKLFF. The DNA for the CDR3 is TGTGCCAGCAGCTTGAACGTAAATTCTAATGAAAAACTGTTTTTT.